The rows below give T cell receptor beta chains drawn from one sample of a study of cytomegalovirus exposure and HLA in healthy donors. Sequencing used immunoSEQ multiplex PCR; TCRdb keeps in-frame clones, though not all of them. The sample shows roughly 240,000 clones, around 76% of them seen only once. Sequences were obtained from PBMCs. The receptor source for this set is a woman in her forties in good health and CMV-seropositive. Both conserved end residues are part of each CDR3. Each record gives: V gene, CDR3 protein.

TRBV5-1 CASSGGLASTDTQYF
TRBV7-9 CSSNRGGAINEQFF
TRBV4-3 CASSQVSGFGYTF
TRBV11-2 CASSLPSGYEQYF
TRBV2 CASTTGNYGYTF
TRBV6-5 CASRTMQGARGYTF
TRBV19 CASSIGGHYGYTF
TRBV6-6 CASSRHSGRSTDTQYF
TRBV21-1 CASSKPITSEKLFF
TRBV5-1 CASSRNRDSGYEQYF
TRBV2 CASSYYSGTTYNEQFF
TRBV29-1 CSVEVAGGTDTQYF
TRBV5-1 CASSLALRVDGYTF
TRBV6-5 CASSSEGADYTEAFF
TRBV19 CASSIGVTNTEAFF
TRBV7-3 CASSYRENTEAFF
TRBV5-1 CASSLAAMYNEQFF
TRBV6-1 CASSSPGLAGFSAFF
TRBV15 CATSRELLGGQQFF
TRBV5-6 CASSRLAGGSSYNEQFF
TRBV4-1 CASSSQVYNEQFF
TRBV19 CASSSRLAGGGYEQYF
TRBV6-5 CASRTQVTYGYTF
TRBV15 CATSRDKGLAGVMAGELFF
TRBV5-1 CASSLNQGNSGNTIYF
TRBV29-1 CSVDRQGSNGYTF
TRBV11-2 CASSLDLRDSYEQFF
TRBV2 CASSSGTGVQPQHF
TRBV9 CASSELRGGISSEAFF
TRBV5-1 CASSLSGGTRDTQYF
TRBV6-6 CASSRSYNEQFF
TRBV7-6 CASSLFPGKNSPLHF
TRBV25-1 CASKGTGEYNEQFF
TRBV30 CAWSRPLEGGQYF
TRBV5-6 CASSPGTGFFREQFF
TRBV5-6 CASSFPFTGGGTYEQYF
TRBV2 CASRTGTGGYTF
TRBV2 CASSQAGQGGGYTF
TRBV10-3 CAIRQGDGFGYGYTF
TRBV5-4 CASSTDSDYGYTF
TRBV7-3 CASSLKVAGGGHGYTF
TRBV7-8 CASSSRPGQKGRTEAFF
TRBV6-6 CASRKAGGSYEQYF
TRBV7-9 CASSFPSLGSQNTEAFF
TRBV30 CACIAGGYTQYF
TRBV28 CASRKGGANVLTF
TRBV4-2 CASSIVGTGNTEAFF
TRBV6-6 CASIPGVDRAAEQYF
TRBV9 CASSVATYTEAFF
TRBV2 CASSEARGRGPTEAFF
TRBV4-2 CASSLDQVEKLFF
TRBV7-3 CASSLSFQTGTYGYTF
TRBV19 CASSTSLDRVGGYTF